The entry that follows covers one T cell receptor (beta chain) sequence. The data were obtained in a study of T cells in women clearing cervical HPV infection. The method was immunoSEQ multiplex PCR; TCRdb's version includes in-frame clones alone and lacks a portion of them. This table lists 49,000 or so clones. The sample consisted of blood buffy coat. This clonotype was sampled from a woman aged 18 to 75 with a cervical HPV16 infection that either progressed to CIN3+ or cleared (not recorded which).

CDR3 residues: CASSITGTRNTEAFF. CDR3 DNA, as far as it was read: TGTGCCAGCAGCATAACCGGGACTAGGAACACTGAA. The rearrangement uses TRBV7-9 and TRBJ1-1; TRBD1 might be the D (5 bases). The CDR3 end falls 3 residues outside the read, so it is completed with the germline J gene. Trimming shortened V by 5 bases and J by 1 base, and 14 bases separated the two germline ends. CDR1 is SEHNR, CDR2 FQNEAQ, per germline (reference sequence). The CDR3 contains 15 residues.